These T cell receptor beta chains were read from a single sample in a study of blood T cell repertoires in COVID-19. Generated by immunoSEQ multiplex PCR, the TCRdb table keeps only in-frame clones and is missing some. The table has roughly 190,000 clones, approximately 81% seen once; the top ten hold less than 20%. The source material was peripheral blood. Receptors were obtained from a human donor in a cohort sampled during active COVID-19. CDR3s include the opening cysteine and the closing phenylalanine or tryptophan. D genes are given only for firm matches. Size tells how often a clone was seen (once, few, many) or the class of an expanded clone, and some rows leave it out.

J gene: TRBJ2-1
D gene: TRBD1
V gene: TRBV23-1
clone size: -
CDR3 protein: CASRPGPRDRAKDEQFF
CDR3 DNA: TGCGCCAGCAGACCGGGGCCCCGGGACAGGGCCAAAGATGAGCAGTTCTTC

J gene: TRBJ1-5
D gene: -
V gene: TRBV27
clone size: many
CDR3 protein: CASSFGGGSGPQHF
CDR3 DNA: TGTGCCAGCAGTTTTGGGGGGGGTAGTGGGCCCCAGCATTTT

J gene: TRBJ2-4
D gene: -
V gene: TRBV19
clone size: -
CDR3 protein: CASSSKRQVLAKNIQYF
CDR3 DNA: TGTGCCAGTAGTTCCAAACGACAGGTCCTAGCCAAAAACATTCAGTACTTC

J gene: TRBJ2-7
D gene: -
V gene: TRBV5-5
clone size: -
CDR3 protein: CASISGSYEQYF
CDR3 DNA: TGTGCCAGCATATCCGGGTCCTACGAGCAGTACTTC

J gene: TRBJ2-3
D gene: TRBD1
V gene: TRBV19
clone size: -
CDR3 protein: CASNPRQGGRDTQYF
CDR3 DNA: TGTGCCAGTAACCCTCGACAGGGGGGCAGGGATACGCAGTATTTT

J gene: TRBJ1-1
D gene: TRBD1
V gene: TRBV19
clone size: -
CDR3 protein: CASSDLRQGRDTEAFF
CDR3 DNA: TGTGCCAGTAGTGACCTCCGACAGGGGAGGGACACTGAAGCTTTCTTT

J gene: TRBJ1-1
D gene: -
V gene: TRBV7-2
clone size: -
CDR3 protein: CASSLARGWTEAFF
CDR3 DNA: TGTGCCAGCAGCTTAGCGCGAGGGTGGACTGAAGCTTTCTTT

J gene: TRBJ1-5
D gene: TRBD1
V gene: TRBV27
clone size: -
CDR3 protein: CAGSGPGGQPQHF
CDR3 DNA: TGTGCCGGCAGTGGACCAGGGGGTCAGCCCCAGCATTTT

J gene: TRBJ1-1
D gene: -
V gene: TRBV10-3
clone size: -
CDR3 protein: CAITRGGTGGSAEAFF
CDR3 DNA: TGTGCCATCACCCGAGGGGGTACGGGAGGAAGCGCTGAAGCTTTCTTT

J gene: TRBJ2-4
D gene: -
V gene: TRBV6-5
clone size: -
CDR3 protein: CASSPGTAKNIQYF
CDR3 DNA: TGTGCCAGCAGTCCCGGGACTGCAAAAAACATTCAGTACTTC

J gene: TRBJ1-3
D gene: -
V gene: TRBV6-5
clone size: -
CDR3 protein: CASVPPRGGGNTIYF
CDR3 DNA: TGTGCCAGCGTACCCCCGCGGGGGGGCGGAAACACCATATATTTT

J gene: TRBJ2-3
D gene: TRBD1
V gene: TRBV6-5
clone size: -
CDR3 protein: CASTPRQGRTDTQYF
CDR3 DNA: TGTGCCAGTACTCCTAGACAGGGACGCACAGATACGCAGTATTTT

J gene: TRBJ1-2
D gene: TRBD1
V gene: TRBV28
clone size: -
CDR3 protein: CASRWGQAYGYTF
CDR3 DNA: TGTGCCAGCAGATGGGGACAGGCCTATGGCTACACCTTC

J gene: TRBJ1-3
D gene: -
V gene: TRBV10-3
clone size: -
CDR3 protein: CAISVGTGNTIYF
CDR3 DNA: TGTGCCATCAGTGTTGGGACAGGAAACACCATATATTTT

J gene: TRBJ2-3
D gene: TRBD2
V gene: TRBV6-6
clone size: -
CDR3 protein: CASSLSGGALTDTQYF
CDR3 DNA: TGTGCCAGCAGTCTAAGCGGGGGGGCTCTCACAGATACGCAGTATTTT

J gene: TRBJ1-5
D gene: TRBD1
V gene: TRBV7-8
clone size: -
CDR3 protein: CASSLDRGSQPQHF
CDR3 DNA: TGTGCCAGCAGCTTAGACAGGGGGAGCCAGCCCCAGCATTTT